A selection of T cell receptor beta chains follows, all from one sample in a study of cytomegalovirus exposure and HLA in healthy donors. Profiled with immunoSEQ multiplex PCR; TCRdb holds only in-frame clones, not every one. The data contain 150,000 to 200,000 clones, 75% to 90% of them singletons. Sequenced: PBMCs. The source of these receptors is a man in his forties in good health and CMV-seropositive. The CDR3 runs from the conserved cysteine through the conserved F or W. The D gene is left open where the match is weak. Not every row has a clone size; where given, it reads once, few, many or a size class.

J: TRBJ2-1; size: few; V: TRBV6-7; D: TRBD1; DNA: TGTGCCAGCAGTTACCGGGACAGCGGCAATGAGCAGTTCTTC; CDR3: CASSYRDSGNEQFF
J: TRBJ2-7; size: NA; V: TRBV21-1; D: NA; DNA: TGTGCCAGCAGCAAAGCGAGGATACCCTACGAGCAGTACTTC; CDR3: CASSKARIPYEQYF
J: TRBJ2-5; size: NA; V: TRBV19; D: TRBD1; DNA: TGTGCCAGTAGTATCTCAGGGGGTCAAGAGACCCAGTACTTC; CDR3: CASSISGGQETQYF
J: TRBJ2-1; size: few; V: TRBV10-2; D: TRBD2; DNA: TGCGCCAGCAGGGAAGCGGGGGCCCGCAATGAGCAGTTCTTC; CDR3: CASREAGARNEQFF
J: TRBJ2-7; size: NA; V: TRBV7-9; D: NA; DNA: TGTGCCATCCGGGACATAAACTACGAGCAGTACTTC; CDR3: CAIRDINYEQYF
J: TRBJ1-5; size: NA; V: TRBV7-9; D: TRBD1; DNA: TGTGCCAGCAGCCTGGGACAGGGAGATCAGCCCCAGCATTTT; CDR3: CASSLGQGDQPQHF
J: TRBJ1-3; size: NA; V: TRBV6-6; D: NA; DNA: TGTGCCAGCACCAATGCGGGGATTCCTGGAAACACCATATATTTT; CDR3: CASTNAGIPGNTIYF
J: TRBJ2-7; size: NA; V: TRBV6-5; D: NA; DNA: TGTGCCAGCAGTTACCAAGAGGGTGGCACCTACGAGCAGTACTTC; CDR3: CASSYQEGGTYEQYF
J: TRBJ2-5; size: once; V: TRBV4-3; D: NA; DNA: TGCGCCAGCAGCCAAGGCCGGGGGGCCTTGGAGACCCAGTACTTC; CDR3: CASSQGRGALETQYF
J: TRBJ2-3; size: once; V: TRBV30; D: TRBD2; DNA: TGTGCCTGGGTACTAGCGGGGGGGTCAGATACGCAGTATTTT; CDR3: CAWVLAGGSDTQYF
J: TRBJ1-1; size: NA; V: TRBV6-6; D: NA; DNA: TGTGCCAGCTACATCGCTCCCACTGAAGCTTTCTTT; CDR3: CASYIAPTEAFF
J: TRBJ1-2; size: NA; V: TRBV7-3; D: TRBD1; DNA: TGTGCCAGCAGCTCCTTCGGGACAGGAGCTAACTATGGCTACACCTTC; CDR3: CASSSFGTGANYGYTF
J: TRBJ2-5; size: once; V: TRBV5-6; D: NA; DNA: TGTGCCAGCAGCTTGCTGCCTAGCGGACAGGGAACCCAGTACTTC; CDR3: CASSLLPSGQGTQYF
J: TRBJ2-1; size: few; V: TRBV19; D: TRBD2; DNA: TGTGCCAGTAGTCCCGGGACTAGCGGCTACAATGAGCAGTTCTTC; CDR3: CASSPGTSGYNEQFF
J: TRBJ1-3; size: NA; V: TRBV5-6; D: TRBD1; DNA: TGTGCCAGCAGCTCGGGGACAGTCGACACCATATATTTT; CDR3: CASSSGTVDTIYF
J: TRBJ2-1; size: NA; V: TRBV5-6; D: NA; DNA: TGTGCCAGCAGCCCACTTTCAGGGGAAACCTACAATGAGCAGTTCTTC; CDR3: CASSPLSGETYNEQFF
J: TRBJ1-2; size: NA; V: TRBV5-4; D: TRBD1; DNA: TGTGCCAGCAGCTCGGGGCCGGGACAGGGGGACTATGGCTACACCTTC; CDR3: CASSSGPGQGDYGYTF